One sample yielded the 8 T cell receptor beta chains listed below, sequenced in a study of shared clonotypes between healthy human individuals. Assay: immunoSEQ multiplex PCR; the TCRdb copy retains only in-frame clones and omits some. The sample holds 2,500,000 or so clones, 92% seen once. Input material: naive CD4+ T cells from PBMCs. Subset in this sample: CD45RA+ positively selected. These receptors were collected from a man younger than 35 in good health. Some clones in this sample may be carry-over from other donors' samples.

The rearrangement uses TRBV30 and TRBJ2-3; D uncertain. Germline CDR1 and CDR2: GTSNPN and SVGIG (reference sequence). The V gene lost 3 bases and the J gene lost 0 bases, with 7 bases spanning the gap. This CDR3 contains 13 residues. CDR3 loop: CAWRKTSTDTQYF. The CDR3 nucleotides are TGTGCCTGGAGAAAAACTAGCACAGATACGCAGTATTTT.

The chain is built from TRBV13 and TRBJ2-1; possible D gene TRBD2, 6 bases. This CDR3 is 15 amino acids long. Trimming took off 3 bases at V and 0 bases at J, with 9 bases between the two ends. From germline, CDR1 is PRHDT and CDR2 FYEKMQ (reference sequence). The CDR3 here is CASSFGGGSYNEQFF. CDR3 sequence (DNA): TGTGCCAGCAGCTTCGGGGGAGGCTCCTACAATGAGCAGTTCTTC.

The chain has TRBV28 and TRBJ2-7; TRBD2 agrees at 8 bases. V trimming: 4 bases; J trimming: 7 bases; junction bases outside the gene matches: 18. This CDR3 comprises 17 residues. Germline V gene lookup returns CDR1 MDHEN and CDR2 SYDVKM. The CDR3 reads CASSSPPGRGVMGEQYF. In DNA, the CDR3 is TGTGCCAGCAGTTCACCCCCCGGGAGGGGGGTGATGGGGGAGCAGTACTTC.

The chain carries TRBV19 and TRBJ1-3; D is uncertain. The CDR3 has 14 residues. V gave up 3 bases and J gave up 0 bases, with 6 bases separating them. CDR1 is LNHDA and CDR2 is SQIVND in the germline V gene (reference sequence). This CDR3 reads CASSIRSSGNTIYF. The CDR3 region has the DNA TGTGCCAGTAGTATCAGGAGCTCTGGAAACACCATATATTTT. Full variable domain (missing parts from reference TRBV19 and TRBJ1-3): DGGITQSPKYLFRKEGQNVTLSCEQNLNHDAMYWYRQDPGQGLRLIYYSQIVNDFQKGDIAEGYSVSREKKESFPLTVTSAQKNPTAFYLCASSIRSSGNTIYFGEGSWLTVV.

The rearrangement joins TRBV5-1 to TRBJ1-1, with TRBD1 as a possible D gene (5 bases). The CDR3 covers 16 residues. The V gene lost 2 bases and the J gene lost 1 base, with 15 bases spanning the gap. CDR1 is SGHRS, CDR2 YFSETQ, per germline. CDR3 bases: TGCGCCAGCAGCTTAGGCGGGGGTGGAGGGAACACTGAAGCTTTCTTT. This encodes CASSLGGGGGNTEAFF.

The chain is built from TRBV7-2 and TRBJ1-2, with 7 bases identical to TRBD1. V lost 2 bases to trimming and J lost 6 bases; unmatched junction nucleotides: 3. Germline V CDR1 and CDR2: SGHTA, FQGNSA. The CDR3 runs 13 residues. The CDR3 DNA reads as TGTGCCAGCAGCTTAAGGCAGGGGGATGGCTACACCTTC. This encodes CASSLRQGDGYTF.

The chain has TRBV7-9 and TRBJ1-1; no clear D. This CDR3 is 13 amino acids long. V dropped 11 bases and J dropped 4 bases, with 17 bases sitting between them. Germline CDR1 and CDR2: SEHNR and FQNEAQ (reference sequence). The CDR3 sequence: CAGQASLFTEAFF. The CDR3 region has the DNA TGTGCCGGCCAAGCTTCCCTATTCACTGAAGCTTTCTTT.

In its sample, this clone was seen once. The CDR3 here is CASSLGGRTGTEAFF. CDR3 DNA sequence: TGTGCCAGCAGCTTAGGGGGGAGGACAGGCACTGAAGCTTTCTTT. The V gene is TRBV7-2, the J gene TRBJ1-1; 7 bases are a match to TRBD1. CDR1 and CDR2 (germline): SGHTA, FQGNSA. The CDR3 has 15 residues. With V trimmed by 1 base and J by 4 bases, 6 bases remained unmatched.